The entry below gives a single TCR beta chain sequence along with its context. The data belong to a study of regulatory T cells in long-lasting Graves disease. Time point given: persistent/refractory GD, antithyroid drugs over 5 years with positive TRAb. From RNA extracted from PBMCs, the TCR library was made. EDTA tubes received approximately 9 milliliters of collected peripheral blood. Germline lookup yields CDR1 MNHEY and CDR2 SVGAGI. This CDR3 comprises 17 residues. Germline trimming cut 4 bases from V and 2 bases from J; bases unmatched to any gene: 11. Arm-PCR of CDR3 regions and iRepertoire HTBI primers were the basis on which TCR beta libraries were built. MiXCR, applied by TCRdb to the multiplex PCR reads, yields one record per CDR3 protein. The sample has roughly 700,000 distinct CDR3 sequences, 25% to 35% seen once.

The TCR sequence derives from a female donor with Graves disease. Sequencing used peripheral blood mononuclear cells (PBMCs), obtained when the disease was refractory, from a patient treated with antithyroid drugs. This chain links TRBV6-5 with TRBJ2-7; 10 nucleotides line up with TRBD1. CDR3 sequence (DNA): TGTGCCAGCAGTTGGGGACCGACAGGGGGCAGGACCTACGAGCAGTACTTC. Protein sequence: CASSWGPTGGRTYEQYF.